A selection of T cell receptor beta chains follows, all from one sample in a study of blood T cells in healthy people across ages. TCRdb recomputed calls from the 5' RACE reads with MiXCR, one row per CDR3 protein. Here the sample spans about 720,000 distinct CDR3 sequences, 22% being singletons. Sequenced input: blood. The receptors stem from a man in his 70s in good health. CDR3s include the opening cysteine and the closing phenylalanine or tryptophan. Fields, in order: V gene, CDR3 protein.

TRBV5-1,CASSLIFSGELFF
TRBV3-1,CASSHGQEYGYTF
TRBV12-3/TRBV12-4,CASSPGRRETQYF
TRBV4-3,CASSQDLVAGGGTDTQYF
TRBV29-1,CSVGQSGEKLFF
TRBV20-1,CSAPNQEQGFSNQPQHF
TRBV20-1,CSARDKGLRTDTQYF
TRBV27,CASSPTTRGRGGYTF
TRBV5-1,CASSLEGQGNQPQHF
TRBV20-1,CSGQGLTDTQYF
TRBV6-5,CASSKQGAGYGYTF
TRBV10-3,CAISEWGLAENTGELFF
TRBV11-2,CASSHTALATSTEKLFF
TRBV11-2,CASSSAGTSGNTIYF
TRBV12-3/TRBV12-4,CASTLRDSTDTQYF
TRBV6-5,CASSGRTGVGETQYF
TRBV6-5,CASSYSFPGSTYEQYF
TRBV5-6,CASSLGGEEQFF
TRBV7-9,CASRPRTSADNEQFF
TRBV12-3/TRBV12-4,CASPAHRQGQETQYF
TRBV11-2,CASRWTGSNEQFF
TRBV6-6,CASSTTGGEDYGYTF
TRBV21-1,CASRKKRRGGYF
TRBV5-1,CASSLVPGQEDEKLFF
TRBV27,CASRAFRDSNYGYTF
TRBV14,CASSQVFRDTQYF
TRBV29-1,CSVAVSGGEKLFF
TRBV15,CATSRKTDTQYF
TRBV10-3,CAIKRRAGGFAGNTIYF
TRBV4-3,CASSQARSSFAGELFF
TRBV12-3/TRBV12-4,CASSAHRQETQYF
TRBV6-2/TRBV6-3,CASSYSRVGPDNEQFF
TRBV29-1,CSVERTGGREQFF
TRBV5-1,CASSFGGSMSTEAFF
TRBV10-2,CASSRPGTTYEQYF
TRBV27,CASSLLRKVNNEQFF
TRBV7-8,CASSLGQGFNQPQHF
TRBV12-3/TRBV12-4,CASSIQGAIGEQFF
TRBV5-1,CASSLISGPGSYNEQFF
TRBV5-1,CASSLADPIPETQYF
TRBV3-1,CASSHVANTEAFF
TRBV11-1,CASSMTGVKQFF
TRBV28,CASSLRGGGSGQPQHF
TRBV7-9,CASSPGLAVVEQFF
TRBV5-1,CASSPQVGTDTQYF
TRBV6-1,CASSEASVPSPLHF
TRBV2,CASSGQGLTDTQYF